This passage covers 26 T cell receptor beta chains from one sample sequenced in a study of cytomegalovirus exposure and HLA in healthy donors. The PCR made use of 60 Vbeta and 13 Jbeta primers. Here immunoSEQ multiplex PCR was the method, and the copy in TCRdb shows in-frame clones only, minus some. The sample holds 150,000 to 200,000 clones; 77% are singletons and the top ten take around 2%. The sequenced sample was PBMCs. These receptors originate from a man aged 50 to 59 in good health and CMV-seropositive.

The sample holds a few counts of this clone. The CDR3: CASSVGLAGAFSTDTQYF. The CDR3 DNA reads as TGTGCCAGCAGCGTAGGATTAGCGGGGGCCTTTAGCACAGATACGCAGTATTTT. V gene TRBV9 combines with J gene TRBJ2-3, with TRBD2 identical over 9 bases. The V and J ends lost 0 bases and 0 bases, in that order; junction bases with no gene match: 8. CDR3 size: 18 residues. The germline CDR1 and CDR2 sequences are SGDLS and YYNGEE. The full variable domain, completed using reference TRBV9 and TRBJ2-3, is DSGVTQTPKHLITATGQRVTLRCSPRSGDLSVYWYQQSLDQGLQFLIQYYNGEERAKGNILERFSAQQFPDLHSELNLSSLELGDSALYFCASSVGLAGAFSTDTQYFGPGTRLTVL.

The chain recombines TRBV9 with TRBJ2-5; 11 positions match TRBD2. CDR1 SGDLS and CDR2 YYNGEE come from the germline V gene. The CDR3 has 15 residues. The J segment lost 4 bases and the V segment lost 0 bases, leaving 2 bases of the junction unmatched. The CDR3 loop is CASSVASGGRETQYF. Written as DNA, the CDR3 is TGTGCCAGCAGCGTAGCTAGCGGGGGGAGAGAGACCCAGTACTTC.

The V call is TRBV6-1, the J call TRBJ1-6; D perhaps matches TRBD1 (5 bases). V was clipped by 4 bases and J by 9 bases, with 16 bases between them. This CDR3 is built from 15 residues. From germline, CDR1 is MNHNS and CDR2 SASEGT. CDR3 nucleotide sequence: TGTGCCAGCAGTGCCACCAGGGATTACCGTTCACCCCTCCACTTT. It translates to CASSATRDYRSPLHF.

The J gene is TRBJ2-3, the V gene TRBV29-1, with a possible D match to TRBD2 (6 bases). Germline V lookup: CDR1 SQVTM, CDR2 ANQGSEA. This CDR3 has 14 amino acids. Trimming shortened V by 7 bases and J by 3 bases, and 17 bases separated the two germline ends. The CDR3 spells CSATEGYRTDTQYF. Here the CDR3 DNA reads TGCAGCGCTACGGAGGGGTATCGGACAGATACGCAGTATTTT.

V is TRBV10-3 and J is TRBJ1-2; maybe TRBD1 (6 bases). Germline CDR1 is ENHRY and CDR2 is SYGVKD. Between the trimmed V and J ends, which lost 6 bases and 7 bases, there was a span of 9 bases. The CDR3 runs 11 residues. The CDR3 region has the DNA TGTGCCATCAGCCACAGGGTTGGCTACACCTTC. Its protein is CAISHRVGYTF.

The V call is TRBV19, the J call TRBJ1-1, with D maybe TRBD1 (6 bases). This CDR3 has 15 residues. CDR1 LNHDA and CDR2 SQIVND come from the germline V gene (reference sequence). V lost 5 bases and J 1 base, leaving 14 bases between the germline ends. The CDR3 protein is CASSVTGIENTEAFF. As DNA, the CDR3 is TGTGCCAGTAGTGTCACAGGGATTGAGAACACTGAAGCTTTCTTT.

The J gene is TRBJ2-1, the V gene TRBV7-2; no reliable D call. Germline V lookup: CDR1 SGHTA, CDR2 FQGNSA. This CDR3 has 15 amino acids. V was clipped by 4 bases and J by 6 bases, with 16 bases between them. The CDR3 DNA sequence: TGTGCCAGCAGCTCATTAGAGAGAGCTTTCAATGAGCAGTTCTTC. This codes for CASSSLERAFNEQFF.

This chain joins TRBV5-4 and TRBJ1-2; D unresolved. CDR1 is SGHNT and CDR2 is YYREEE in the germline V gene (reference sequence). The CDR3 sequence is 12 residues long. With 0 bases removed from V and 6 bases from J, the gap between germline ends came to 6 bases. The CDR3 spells CASSLGGNGYTF. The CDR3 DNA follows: TGTGCCAGCAGCTTGGGAGGTAATGGCTACACCTTC.

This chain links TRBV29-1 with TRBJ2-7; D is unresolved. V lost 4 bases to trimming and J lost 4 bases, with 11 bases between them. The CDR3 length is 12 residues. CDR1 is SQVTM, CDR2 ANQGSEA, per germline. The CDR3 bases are TGCAGCGTTGGGGCTATGGCGTACGAGCAGTACTTC. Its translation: CSVGAMAYEQYF.

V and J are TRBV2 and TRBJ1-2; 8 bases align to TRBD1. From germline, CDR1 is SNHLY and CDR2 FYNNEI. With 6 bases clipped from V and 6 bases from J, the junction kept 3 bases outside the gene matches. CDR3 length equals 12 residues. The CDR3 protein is CASRLTGDGYTF. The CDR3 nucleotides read TGTGCCAGCAGGCTGACAGGGGATGGCTACACCTTC.

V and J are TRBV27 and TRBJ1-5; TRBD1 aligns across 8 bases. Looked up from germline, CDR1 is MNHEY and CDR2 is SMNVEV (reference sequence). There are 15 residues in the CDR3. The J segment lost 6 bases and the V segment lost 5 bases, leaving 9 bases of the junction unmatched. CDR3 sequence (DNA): TGTGCCAGCAGTCCCTCGGACAGGGCCCCTCAGCCCCAGCATTTT. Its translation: CASSPSDRAPQPQHF.

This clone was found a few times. CDR3 in amino acids: CSVVGQGNDGYTF. The CDR3, as DNA: TGCAGCGTTGTAGGGCAGGGGAACGATGGCTACACCTTC. The chain has TRBV29-1 and TRBJ1-2, with a weak D call TRBD1 (6 bases). Germline values: CDR1 SQVTM, CDR2 ANQGSEA. V lost 4 bases and J 6 bases, leaving 15 bases between the germline ends. This CDR3 region has 13 residues.

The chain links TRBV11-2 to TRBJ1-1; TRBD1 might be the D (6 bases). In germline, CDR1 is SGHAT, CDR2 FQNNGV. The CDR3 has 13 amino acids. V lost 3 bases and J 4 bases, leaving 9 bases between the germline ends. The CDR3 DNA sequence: TGTGCCAGCAGCTTCGGGGGGGCCACTGAAGCTTTCTTT. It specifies CASSFGGATEAFF.

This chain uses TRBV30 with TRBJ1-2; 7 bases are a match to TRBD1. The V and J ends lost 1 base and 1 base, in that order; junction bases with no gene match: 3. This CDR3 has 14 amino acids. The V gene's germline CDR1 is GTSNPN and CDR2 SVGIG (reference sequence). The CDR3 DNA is TGTGCCTGGAGTGGGGACAGATTTAACTATGGCTACACCTTC. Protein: CAWSGDRFNYGYTF.

The CDR3 spells CASRPGVIGNTIYF. In DNA, the CDR3 is TGTGCCAGCAGACCGGGTGTAATTGGAAACACCATATATTTT. The V call is TRBV9, the J call TRBJ1-3; D is undetermined. CDR1 is SGDLS, CDR2 YYNGEE, per germline. V was pared by 5 bases and J by 3 bases, with 12 bases between. This CDR3 is 14 amino acids long.

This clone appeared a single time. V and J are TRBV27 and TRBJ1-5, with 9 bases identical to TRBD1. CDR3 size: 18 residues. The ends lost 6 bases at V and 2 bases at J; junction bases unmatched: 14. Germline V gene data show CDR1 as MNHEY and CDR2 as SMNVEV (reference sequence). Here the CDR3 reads CASSKTGTGNRGNQPQHF. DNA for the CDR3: TGTGCCAGCAGCAAAACCGGGACAGGGAACAGGGGCAATCAGCCCCAGCATTTT.

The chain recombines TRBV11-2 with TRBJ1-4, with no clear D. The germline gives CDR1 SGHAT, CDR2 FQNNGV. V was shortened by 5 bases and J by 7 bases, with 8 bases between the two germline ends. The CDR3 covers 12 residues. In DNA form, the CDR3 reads TGTGCCAGCAGCCATCCGGGTGAAAAACTGTTTTTT. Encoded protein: CASSHPGEKLFF.

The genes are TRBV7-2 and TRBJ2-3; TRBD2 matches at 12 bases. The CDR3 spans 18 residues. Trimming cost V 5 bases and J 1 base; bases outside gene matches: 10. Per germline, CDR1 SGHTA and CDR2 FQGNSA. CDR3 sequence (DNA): TGTGCCAGCAGCCTAAGCCTAGCGGGGGGGCCCGGCACAGATACGCAGTATTTT. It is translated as CASSLSLAGGPGTDTQYF.

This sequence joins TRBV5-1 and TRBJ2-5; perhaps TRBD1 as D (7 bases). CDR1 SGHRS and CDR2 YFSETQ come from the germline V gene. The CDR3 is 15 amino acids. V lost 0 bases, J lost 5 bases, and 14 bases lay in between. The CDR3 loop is CASSLVQGGIETQYF. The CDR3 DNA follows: TGCGCCAGCAGCTTGGTCCAGGGGGGCATCGAGACCCAGTACTTC.

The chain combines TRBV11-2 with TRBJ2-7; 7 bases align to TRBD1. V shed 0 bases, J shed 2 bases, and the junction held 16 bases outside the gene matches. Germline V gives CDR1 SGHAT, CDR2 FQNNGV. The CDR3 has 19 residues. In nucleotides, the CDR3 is TGTGCCAGCAGCTTAGATCGCGCTAGGGGGCTGAGGTTTGCCTACGAGCAGTACTTC. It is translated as CASSLDRARGLRFAYEQYF.

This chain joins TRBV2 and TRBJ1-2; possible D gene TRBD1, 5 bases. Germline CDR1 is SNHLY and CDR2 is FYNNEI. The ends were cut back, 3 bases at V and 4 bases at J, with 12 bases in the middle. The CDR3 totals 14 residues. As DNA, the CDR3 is TGTGCCAGCAGTGACCCTGGGGCCCTCTATGGCTACACCTTC. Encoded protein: CASSDPGALYGYTF.

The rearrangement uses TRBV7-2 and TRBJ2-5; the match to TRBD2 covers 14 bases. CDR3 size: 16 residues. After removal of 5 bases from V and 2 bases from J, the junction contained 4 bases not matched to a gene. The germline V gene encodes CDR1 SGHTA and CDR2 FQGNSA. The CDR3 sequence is CASSAGTSGGQETQYF. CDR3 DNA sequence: TGTGCCAGCAGCGCCGGGACTAGCGGGGGTCAAGAGACCCAGTACTTC.

The CDR3 DNA follows: TGTGCCAGCAGGACGCAGGGACAGGCCTACGAGCAGTACTTC. Protein sequence: CASRTQGQAYEQYF. The V and J genes are TRBV6-6 and TRBJ2-7, with 8 bases fitting TRBD1. Per germline, CDR1 MNHNY and CDR2 SVGAGI (reference sequence). The CDR3 loop spans 14 amino acids. The V segment lost 6 bases and the J segment 2 bases; nucleotides outside the gene matches: 6.

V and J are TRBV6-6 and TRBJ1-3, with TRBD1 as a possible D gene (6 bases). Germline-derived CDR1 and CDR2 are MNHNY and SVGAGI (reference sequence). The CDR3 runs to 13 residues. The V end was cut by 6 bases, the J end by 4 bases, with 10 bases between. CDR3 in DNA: TGTGCCAGCAGCTTAACAGGGGGAAACACCATATATTTT. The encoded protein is CASSLTGGNTIYF.

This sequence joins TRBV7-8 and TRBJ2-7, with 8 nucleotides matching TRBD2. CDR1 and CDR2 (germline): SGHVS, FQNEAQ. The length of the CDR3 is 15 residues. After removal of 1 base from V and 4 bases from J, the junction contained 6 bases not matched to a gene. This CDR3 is CASSLVSGGRYEQYF. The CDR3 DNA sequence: TGTGCCAGCAGCTTAGTCAGCGGGGGAAGGTACGAGCAGTACTTC.

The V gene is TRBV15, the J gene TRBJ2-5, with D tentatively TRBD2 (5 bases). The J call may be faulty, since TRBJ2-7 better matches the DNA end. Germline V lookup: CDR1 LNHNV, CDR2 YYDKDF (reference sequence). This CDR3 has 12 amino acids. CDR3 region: CATRESGYEQYF. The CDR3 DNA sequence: TGTGCCACCAGGGAGAGCGGCTACGAGCAGTACTTC.